Listed below are T cell receptor beta chains from one sample, sequenced in a study of regulatory T cells in long-lasting Graves disease. TCRdb independently ran MiXCR on the multiplex PCR reads; one entry per CDR3 protein. Found here are about 540,000 distinct CDR3 sequences, roughly 12% of them singletons; the top ten hold 10%. The same data also contributed to another study, on T cells in Graves' hyperthyroidism and ophthalmopathy.

Sample: peripheral blood mononuclear cells (PBMCs), taken at new diagnosis, from a patient treated with antithyroid drugs. These receptors all stem from a man aged 30-40 years with Graves disease. The CDR3 runs from the conserved cysteine through the conserved F or W. Each record gives: D gene, V gene, J gene, clone size, CDR3 DNA, CDR3 protein. D genes are given only for firm matches. A row's size may be missing; if present it is once, few, many or a size class.

d_gene: TRBD2; v_gene: TRBV5-1; j_gene: TRBJ2-2; abundance: NA; CDR3nt: TGCGCCAGCAGCGCGGGAGTTCACACCGGGGAGCTGTTTTTT; CDR3aa: CASSAGVHTGELFF
d_gene: NA; v_gene: TRBV18; j_gene: TRBJ2-1; abundance: many; CDR3nt: TGTGCCAGCTCACCAGTGGCGAGCGGGTACAATGAGCAGTTCTTC; CDR3aa: CASSPVASGYNEQFF
d_gene: TRBD1; v_gene: TRBV6-1; j_gene: TRBJ1-5; abundance: many; CDR3nt: TGTGCCAGCAGAGACACACAGGGGGCCAGTCAGCCCCAGCATTTT; CDR3aa: CASRDTQGASQPQHF
d_gene: NA; v_gene: TRBV5-1; j_gene: TRBJ2-5; abundance: many; CDR3nt: TGCGCCAGCAGCTTTGGGGGGAATCAAGAGACCCAGTACTTC; CDR3aa: CASSFGGNQETQYF
d_gene: NA; v_gene: TRBV2; j_gene: TRBJ2-2; abundance: many; CDR3nt: TGTGCCAGCAGTGAAATAATTATCGGACGGACCGGGGAGCTGTTTTTT; CDR3aa: CASSEIIIGRTGELFF
d_gene: TRBD1; v_gene: TRBV20-1; j_gene: TRBJ1-2; abundance: once; CDR3nt: TGCAGTGCTAGGGACAGGGACGGGGGCTATGGCTACACCTTC; CDR3aa: CSARDRDGGYGYTF
d_gene: TRBD2; v_gene: TRBV3-1; j_gene: TRBJ2-7; abundance: many; CDR3nt: TGTGCCAGCAGCCAAGGGACTAGTAGCGAGCAGTACTTC; CDR3aa: CASSQGTSSEQYF
d_gene: TRBD2; v_gene: TRBV27; j_gene: TRBJ2-2; abundance: many; CDR3nt: TGTGCCAGCAGTTTAAGGGCTAGCGGGAGTTGGAACACCGGGGAGCTGTTTTTT; CDR3aa: CASSLRASGSWNTGELFF
d_gene: NA; v_gene: TRBV24-1; j_gene: TRBJ1-2; abundance: many; CDR3nt: TGTGCCACCAGTGCGGCAGGGGATAACTATGGCTACACCTTC; CDR3aa: CATSAAGDNYGYTF
d_gene: NA; v_gene: TRBV12-3/TRBV12-4; j_gene: TRBJ2-7; abundance: many; CDR3nt: TGTGCCAGCAGTTTAATGGGGACCTACGAGCAGTACTTC; CDR3aa: CASSLMGTYEQYF
d_gene: TRBD2; v_gene: TRBV19; j_gene: TRBJ2-1; abundance: many; CDR3nt: TGTGCCAGTAGGCAACTAGCGGGAGGTACTTACAATGAGCAGTTCTTC; CDR3aa: CASRQLAGGTYNEQFF
d_gene: TRBD1; v_gene: TRBV7-9; j_gene: TRBJ2-1; abundance: many; CDR3nt: TGTGCCAGCAGCTGGGTGGGACAGGCCTACAATGAGCAGTTCTTC; CDR3aa: CASSWVGQAYNEQFF
d_gene: NA; v_gene: TRBV27; j_gene: TRBJ1-5; abundance: many; CDR3nt: TGTGCCAGCAGTGTCCATGTTAGCAATCAGCCCCAGCATTTT; CDR3aa: CASSVHVSNQPQHF
d_gene: TRBD2; v_gene: TRBV4-1; j_gene: TRBJ2-5; abundance: NA; CDR3nt: TGCGCCAGCAGCCAGCCTAGCGGGAGAAGGCAAGAGACCCAGTACTTC; CDR3aa: CASSQPSGRRQETQYF
d_gene: TRBD2; v_gene: TRBV5-6; j_gene: TRBJ2-7; abundance: few; CDR3nt: TGTGCCAGCAGCTTGGCCGGTAGCGGGAGCAACGAGCAGTACTTC; CDR3aa: CASSLAGSGSNEQYF
d_gene: NA; v_gene: TRBV7-9; j_gene: TRBJ2-2; abundance: few; CDR3nt: TGTGCCAGCCGACGAGACGCGAACACCGGGGAGCTGTTTTTT; CDR3aa: CASRRDANTGELFF
d_gene: NA; v_gene: TRBV30; j_gene: TRBJ1-4; abundance: few; CDR3nt: TGTGCCTGGAGTGATGATACAACTAATGAAAAACTGTTTTTT; CDR3aa: CAWSDDTTNEKLFF
d_gene: NA; v_gene: TRBV6-1; j_gene: TRBJ2-4; abundance: many; CDR3nt: TGTGCCAGCACCAACGGGGGGCACAAAAACATTCAGTACTTC; CDR3aa: CASTNGGHKNIQYF
d_gene: TRBD1; v_gene: TRBV10-3; j_gene: TRBJ1-3; abundance: NA; CDR3nt: TGTGCCACGGGGACAGCCCTCACGTCCACGAACACCATATATTTT; CDR3aa: CATGTALTSTNTIYF
d_gene: NA; v_gene: TRBV6-1; j_gene: TRBJ2-7; abundance: few; CDR3nt: TGTGCCAGCAGCTGGGGACGGTATAACGAGCAGTACTTC; CDR3aa: CASSWGRYNEQYF
d_gene: TRBD2; v_gene: TRBV13; j_gene: TRBJ2-4; abundance: many; CDR3nt: TGTGCCAGCAGTCTAGCGGGAGCGTTCGACATTCAGTACTTC; CDR3aa: CASSLAGAFDIQYF
d_gene: TRBD2; v_gene: TRBV12-3/TRBV12-4; j_gene: TRBJ2-7; abundance: many; CDR3nt: TGTGCCAGCAGCCTGGCGGGACTAGCGGGAGGGTACGAGCAGTACTTC; CDR3aa: CASSLAGLAGGYEQYF
d_gene: NA; v_gene: TRBV20-1; j_gene: TRBJ2-7; abundance: many; CDR3nt: TGCAGTGCTAGAGAGGGTACGGGATCCTACGAGCAGTACTTC; CDR3aa: CSAREGTGSYEQYF
d_gene: TRBD2; v_gene: TRBV7-2; j_gene: TRBJ2-1; abundance: many; CDR3nt: TGTGCCAGCAGGCCAACGGGACTAGCGCATGAGCAGTTCTTC; CDR3aa: CASRPTGLAHEQFF
d_gene: TRBD2; v_gene: TRBV2; j_gene: TRBJ2-2; abundance: many; CDR3nt: TGTGCCAGCAGTGGCCGGACAGCGGGAGGCCGGGGGGAGCTGTTTTTT; CDR3aa: CASSGRTAGGRGELFF
d_gene: NA; v_gene: TRBV20-1; j_gene: TRBJ1-2; abundance: NA; CDR3nt: TGCAGTGCTAGAGTTTGGGAGGGCTACACCTTC; CDR3aa: CSARVWEGYTF
d_gene: NA; v_gene: TRBV28; j_gene: TRBJ2-5; abundance: many; CDR3nt: TGTGCCAGCAGTCCATGGACCAAGACGAGAGAGACCCAGTACTTC; CDR3aa: CASSPWTKTRETQYF
d_gene: NA; v_gene: TRBV19; j_gene: TRBJ1-5; abundance: many; CDR3nt: TGTGCCAGTAGTATCCCGACAGTTAATCAGCCCCAGCATTTT; CDR3aa: CASSIPTVNQPQHF